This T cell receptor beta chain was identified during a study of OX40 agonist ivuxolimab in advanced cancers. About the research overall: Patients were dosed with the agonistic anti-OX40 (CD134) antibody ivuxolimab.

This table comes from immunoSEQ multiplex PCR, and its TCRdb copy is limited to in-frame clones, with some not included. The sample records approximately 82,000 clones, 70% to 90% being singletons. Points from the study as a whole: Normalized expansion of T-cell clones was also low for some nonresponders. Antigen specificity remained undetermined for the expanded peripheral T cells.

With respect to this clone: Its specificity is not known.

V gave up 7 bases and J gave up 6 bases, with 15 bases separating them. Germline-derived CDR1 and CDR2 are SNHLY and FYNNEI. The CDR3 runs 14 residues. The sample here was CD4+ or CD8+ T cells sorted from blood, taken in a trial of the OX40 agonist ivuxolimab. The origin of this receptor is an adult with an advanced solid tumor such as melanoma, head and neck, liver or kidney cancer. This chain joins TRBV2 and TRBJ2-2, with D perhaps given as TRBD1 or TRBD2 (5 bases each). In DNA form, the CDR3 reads TGTGCCAGCAAAAGGGAGCAGGGTTCCGGGGAGCTGTTTTTT. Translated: CASKREQGSGELFF.